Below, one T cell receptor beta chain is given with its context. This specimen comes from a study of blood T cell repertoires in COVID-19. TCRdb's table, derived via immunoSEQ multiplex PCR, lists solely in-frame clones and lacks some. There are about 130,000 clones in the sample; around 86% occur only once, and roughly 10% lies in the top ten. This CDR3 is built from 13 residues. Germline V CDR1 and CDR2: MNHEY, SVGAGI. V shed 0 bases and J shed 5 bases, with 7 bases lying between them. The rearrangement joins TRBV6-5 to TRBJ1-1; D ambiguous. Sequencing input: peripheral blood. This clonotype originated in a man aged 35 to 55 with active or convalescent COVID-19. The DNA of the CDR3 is TGTGCCAGCAGTTACTCATCGGTTACTGAAGCTTTCTTT. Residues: CASSYSSVTEAFF.